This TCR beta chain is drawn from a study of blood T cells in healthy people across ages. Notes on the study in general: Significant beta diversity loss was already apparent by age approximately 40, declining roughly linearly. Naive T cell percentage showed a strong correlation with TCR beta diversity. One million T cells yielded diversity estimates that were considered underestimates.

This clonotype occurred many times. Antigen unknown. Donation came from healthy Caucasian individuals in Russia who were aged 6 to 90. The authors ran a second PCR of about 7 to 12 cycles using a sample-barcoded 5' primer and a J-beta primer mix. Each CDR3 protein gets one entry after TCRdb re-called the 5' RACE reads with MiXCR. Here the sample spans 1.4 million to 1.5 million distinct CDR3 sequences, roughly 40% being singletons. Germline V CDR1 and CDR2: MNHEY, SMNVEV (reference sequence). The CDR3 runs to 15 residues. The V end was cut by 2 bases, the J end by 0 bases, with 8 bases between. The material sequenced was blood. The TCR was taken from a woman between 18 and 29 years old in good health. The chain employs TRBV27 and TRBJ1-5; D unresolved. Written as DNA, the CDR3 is TGTGCCAGCAGTTTAAACAGTAATAGCAATCAGCCCCAGCATTTT. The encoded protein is CASSLNSNSNQPQHF.